This TCR beta chain was captured by sequencing in a study of T cell clusters in autoimmune cytopenias. Study conclusions and caveats: A dominant lymphoma-associated repertoire apparently masked the cluster-lack signature in secondary cytopenia versus chronic lymphocytic leukemia.

Note on this clonotype: Its cognate antigen is unknown.

The CDR3 sequence is 14 residues long. TRB was amplified from 250 ng of peripheral blood genomic DNA per sample. Multiplex touch-down PCR amplified TRB using TRB-A and TRB-B pools in one tube. From its re-call of the multiplex PCR reads, TCRdb lists each CDR3 protein once, without DNA. This table lists around 5,500 distinct CDR3 sequences. These data are also associated with another study on T cell repertoires in aging, cancer and after chemotherapy. That source adds: Repeat sampling of healthy donors over several months to years showed clear clonal overlap. These repertoire data do not allow conclusions about immunological memory after chemotherapy.

This TCR was recovered from a human donor in good health. The chain has TRBV12-3 or TRBV12-4 and TRBJ1-1. Sequencing used peripheral blood. The chain's CDR3 is CASSLLAANTEAFF.